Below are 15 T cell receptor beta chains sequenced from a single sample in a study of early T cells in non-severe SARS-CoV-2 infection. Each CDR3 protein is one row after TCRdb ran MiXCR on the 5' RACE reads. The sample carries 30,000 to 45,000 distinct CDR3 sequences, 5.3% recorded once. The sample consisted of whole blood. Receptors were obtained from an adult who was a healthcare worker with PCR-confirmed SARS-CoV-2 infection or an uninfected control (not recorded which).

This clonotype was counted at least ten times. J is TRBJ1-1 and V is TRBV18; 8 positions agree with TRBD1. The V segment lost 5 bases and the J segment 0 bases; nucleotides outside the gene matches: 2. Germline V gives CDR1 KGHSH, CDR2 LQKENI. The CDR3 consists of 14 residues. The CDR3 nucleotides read TGTGCCAGCTCATTGGGACAGGTGAACACTGAAGCTTTCTTT. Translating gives CASSLGQVNTEAFF.

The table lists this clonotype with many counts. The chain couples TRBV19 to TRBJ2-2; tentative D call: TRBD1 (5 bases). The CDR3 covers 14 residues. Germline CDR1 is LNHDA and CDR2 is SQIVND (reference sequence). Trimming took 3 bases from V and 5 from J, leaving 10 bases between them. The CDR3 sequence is CASSIERGTGELFF. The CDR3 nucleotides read TGTGCCAGTAGTATTGAAAGGGGAACCGGGGAGCTGTTTTTT.

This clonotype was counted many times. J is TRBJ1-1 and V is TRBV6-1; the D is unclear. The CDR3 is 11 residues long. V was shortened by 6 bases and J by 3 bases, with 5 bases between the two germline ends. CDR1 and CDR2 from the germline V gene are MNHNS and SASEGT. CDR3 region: CASRLHTEAFF. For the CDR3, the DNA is TGTGCCAGCAGGCTCCACACTGAAGCTTTCTTT.

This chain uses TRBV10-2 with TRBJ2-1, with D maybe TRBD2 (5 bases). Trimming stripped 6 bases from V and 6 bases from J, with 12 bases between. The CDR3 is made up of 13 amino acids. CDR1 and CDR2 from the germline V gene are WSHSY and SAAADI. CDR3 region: CASSELVSNEQFF. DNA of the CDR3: TGCGCCAGCAGCGAACTAGTGAGCAATGAGCAGTTCTTC.

DNA of the CDR3: TGTGCCAGCAGCGTAGGTGAGGGGAACAATTCACCCCTCCACTTT. It specifies CASSVGEGNNSPLHF. The gene calls are TRBV9 and TRBJ1-6; tentative D call: TRBD1 (5 bases). The germline gives CDR1 SGDLS, CDR2 YYNGEE. The CDR3 runs to 15 residues. Deletions cut 0 bases from V and 7 bases from J, with 11 bases between. Full variable domain (outside the CDR3, taken from reference TRBV9 and TRBJ1-6): DSGVTQTPKHLITATGQRVTLRCSPRSGDLSVYWYQQSLDQGLQFLIQYYNGEERAKGNILERFSAQQFPDLHSELNLSSLELGDSALYFCASSVGEGNNSPLHFGNGTRLTVT.

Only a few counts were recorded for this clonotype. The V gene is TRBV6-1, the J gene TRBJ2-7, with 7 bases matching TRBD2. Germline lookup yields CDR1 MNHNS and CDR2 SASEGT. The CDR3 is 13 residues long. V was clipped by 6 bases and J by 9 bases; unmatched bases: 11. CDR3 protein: CASSRWTGGGQYF. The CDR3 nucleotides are TGTGCCAGCAGCCGATGGACGGGAGGTGGGCAGTACTTC.

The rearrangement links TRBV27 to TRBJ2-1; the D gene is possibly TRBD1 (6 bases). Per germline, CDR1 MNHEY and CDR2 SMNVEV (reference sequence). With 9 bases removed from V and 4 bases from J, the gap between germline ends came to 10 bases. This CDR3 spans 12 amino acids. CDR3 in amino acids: CASFDRYNEQFF. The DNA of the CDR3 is TGTGCCAGTTTTGACAGGTACAATGAGCAGTTCTTC.

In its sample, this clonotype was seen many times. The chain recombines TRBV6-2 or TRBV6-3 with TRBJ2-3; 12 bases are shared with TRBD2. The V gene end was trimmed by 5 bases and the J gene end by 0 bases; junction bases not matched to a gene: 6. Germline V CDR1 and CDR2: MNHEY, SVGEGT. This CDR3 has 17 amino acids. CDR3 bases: TGTGCCAGCAGTAAAACTAGCGGGAGGCAAAGCACAGATACGCAGTATTTT. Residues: CASSKTSGRQSTDTQYF.

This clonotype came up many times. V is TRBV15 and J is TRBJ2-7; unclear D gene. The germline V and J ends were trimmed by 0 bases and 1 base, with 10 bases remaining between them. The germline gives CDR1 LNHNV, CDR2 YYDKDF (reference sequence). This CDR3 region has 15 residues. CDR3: CATSRDFAVSYEQYF. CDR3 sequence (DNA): TGTGCCACCAGCAGAGATTTCGCGGTTTCCTACGAGCAGTACTTC.

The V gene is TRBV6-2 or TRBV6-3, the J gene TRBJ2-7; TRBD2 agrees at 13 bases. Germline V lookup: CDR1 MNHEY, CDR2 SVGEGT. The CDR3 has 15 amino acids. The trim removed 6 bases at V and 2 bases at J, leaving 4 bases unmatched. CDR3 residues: CASRDGTSGAYEQYF. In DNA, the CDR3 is TGTGCCAGCAGAGACGGGACTAGCGGGGCCTACGAGCAGTACTTC.

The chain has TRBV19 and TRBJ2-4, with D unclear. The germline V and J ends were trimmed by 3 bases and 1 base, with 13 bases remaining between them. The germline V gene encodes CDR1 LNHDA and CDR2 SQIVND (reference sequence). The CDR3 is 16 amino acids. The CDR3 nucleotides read TGTGCCAGTAGTATTGGGTACGGGTCGGCCAAAAACATTCAGTACTTC. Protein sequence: CASSIGYGSAKNIQYF.

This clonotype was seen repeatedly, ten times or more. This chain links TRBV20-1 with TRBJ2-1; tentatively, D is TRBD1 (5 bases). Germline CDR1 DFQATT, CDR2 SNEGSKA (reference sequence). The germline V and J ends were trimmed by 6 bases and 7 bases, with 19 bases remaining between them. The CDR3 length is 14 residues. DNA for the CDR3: TGCAGTGCAACAAAGCCAGGGATCCCGAATGAGCAGTTCTTC. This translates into CSATKPGIPNEQFF.

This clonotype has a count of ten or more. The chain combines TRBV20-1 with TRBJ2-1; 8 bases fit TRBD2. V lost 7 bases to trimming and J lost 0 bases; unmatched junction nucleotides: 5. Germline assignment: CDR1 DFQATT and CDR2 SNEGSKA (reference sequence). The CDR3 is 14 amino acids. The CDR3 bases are TGCAGTGTCCTCGGGACTAGCTCCTACAATGAGCAGTTCTTC. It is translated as CSVLGTSSYNEQFF.

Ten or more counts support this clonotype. The CDR3 is CASRYATGTVQETQYF. The CDR3 bases are TGTGCCAGCAGATACGCCACCGGGACAGTGCAAGAGACCCAGTACTTC. The chain is built from TRBV5-5 and TRBJ2-5; TRBD1 aligns across 7 bases. V lost 5 bases and J lost 2; bases outside the gene matches: 12. Germline V gene data show CDR1 as SGHKS and CDR2 as YYEKEE (reference sequence). This CDR3 spans 16 amino acids.

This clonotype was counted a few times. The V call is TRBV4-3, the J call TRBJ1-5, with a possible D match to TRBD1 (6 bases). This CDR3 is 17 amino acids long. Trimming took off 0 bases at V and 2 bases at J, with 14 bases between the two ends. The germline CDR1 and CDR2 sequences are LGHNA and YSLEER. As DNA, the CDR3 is TGCGCCAGCAGCCAAGATGCAACAGGGTGGGGCAATCAGCCCCAGCATTTT. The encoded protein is CASSQDATGWGNQPQHF.